These T cell receptor beta chains were read from a single sample in a study of T cells in Graves' hyperthyroidism and ophthalmopathy. TCRdb re-derived calls from the multiplex PCR reads in MiXCR, one entry per CDR3 protein. Among 250,000 to 300,000 distinct CDR3 sequences listed, 15% were seen once. Source material: blood. Receptors were obtained from a woman in her fifties or sixties with Graves' hyperthyroidism that later progressed to Graves' ophthalmopathy. Both conserved end residues are part of each CDR3. Each record gives: V gene, CDR3 protein.

v_gene: TRBV6-5; CDR3aa: CASSTGSAQSYEQYF
v_gene: TRBV20-1; CDR3aa: CSARRGSSYNSPLHF
v_gene: TRBV28; CDR3aa: CASSPRGVTGFEQFF
v_gene: TRBV15; CDR3aa: CATSRNRGDEQYF
v_gene: TRBV4-3; CDR3aa: CASSQVTANQPQHF
v_gene: TRBV25-1; CDR3aa: CASSEGQIYGYTF
v_gene: TRBV6-1; CDR3aa: CASSTRTLTRTDTQYF
v_gene: TRBV25-1; CDR3aa: CASSAPSGSSSYNEQFF
v_gene: TRBV5-5; CDR3aa: CASRLLGTTEETQYF
v_gene: TRBV19; CDR3aa: CASTSQTHNEQFF
v_gene: TRBV6-1; CDR3aa: CASSPLETGAMYEQYF
v_gene: TRBV28; CDR3aa: CASTPLGQGGSDTQYF
v_gene: TRBV12-3/TRBV12-4; CDR3aa: CASSFGGGGETQYF
v_gene: TRBV7-9; CDR3aa: CASNGAGGGEQYF
v_gene: TRBV7-8; CDR3aa: CASSPWAEGIDEQFF
v_gene: TRBV28; CDR3aa: CASSSTGDSSPYEQYF
v_gene: TRBV18; CDR3aa: CASSPLQEGVEAFF
v_gene: TRBV9; CDR3aa: CASSVADAWDTQYF
v_gene: TRBV28; CDR3aa: CASSASGSPLTYGYTF
v_gene: TRBV4-1; CDR3aa: CASRDRATTGELFF
v_gene: TRBV27; CDR3aa: CASTPVGTVMLDEQFF
v_gene: TRBV7-3; CDR3aa: CASSWTGQGVTEAFF
v_gene: TRBV6-1; CDR3aa: CASRWINEQFF
v_gene: TRBV7-9; CDR3aa: CPSSSRGAHTEAFF
v_gene: TRBV5-4; CDR3aa: CASHRGDEQFF
v_gene: TRBV7-3; CDR3aa: CASSPTLNTDTQYF
v_gene: TRBV7-2; CDR3aa: CASSSGTGRTDTQYF
v_gene: TRBV6-4; CDR3aa: CASSPMGGGGYNEQFF
v_gene: TRBV20-1; CDR3aa: CSAGGAEETQYF
v_gene: TRBV30; CDR3aa: CAWRVNTGELFF
v_gene: TRBV18; CDR3aa: CASSRGGTGTEQYF
v_gene: TRBV29-1; CDR3aa: CSAQGSGQGVVNEKLFF
v_gene: TRBV2; CDR3aa: CATGQDGEKLFF
v_gene: TRBV9; CDR3aa: CASSVGTGPEAFF
v_gene: TRBV9; CDR3aa: CASSVLNTDTQYF
v_gene: TRBV6-2/TRBV6-3; CDR3aa: CASSQDSRTYEQYF
v_gene: TRBV7-7; CDR3aa: CASSFGTGYNEQFF
v_gene: TRBV19; CDR3aa: CASRRERRAGDGALNEQFF
v_gene: TRBV20-1; CDR3aa: CSARTVRSSYEQYF
v_gene: TRBV28; CDR3aa: CASSLMSGDTQYF
v_gene: TRBV20-1; CDR3aa: CSAGLGTYEQYF
v_gene: TRBV3-1; CDR3aa: CASSQEPSGRPRDEQFF
v_gene: TRBV27; CDR3aa: CASSKLAGGKETQYF
v_gene: TRBV24-1; CDR3aa: CATSDWGQGASNEQFF